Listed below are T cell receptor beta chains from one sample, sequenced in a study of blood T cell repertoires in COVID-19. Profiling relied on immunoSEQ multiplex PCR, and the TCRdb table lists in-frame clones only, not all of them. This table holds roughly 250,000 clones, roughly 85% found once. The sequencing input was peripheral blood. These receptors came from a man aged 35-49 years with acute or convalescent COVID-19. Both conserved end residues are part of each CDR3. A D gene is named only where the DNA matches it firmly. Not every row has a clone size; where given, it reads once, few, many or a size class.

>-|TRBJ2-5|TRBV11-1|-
CASSSGQETQYF
TGTGCCAGCAGCTCGGGTCAAGAGACCCAGTACTTC
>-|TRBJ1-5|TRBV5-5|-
CASSLFGVGQPQHF
TGTGCCAGCAGCTTGTTCGGGGTTGGGCAGCCCCAGCATTTT
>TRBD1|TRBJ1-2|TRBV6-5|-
CASRGRTGLNYGYTF
TGTGCCAGCAGAGGAAGGACAGGCCTTAACTATGGCTACACCTTC
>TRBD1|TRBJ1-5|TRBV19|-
CASSSGTGIDSNQPQHF
TGTGCCAGTAGTTCCGGGACAGGGATAGACAGCAATCAGCCCCAGCATTTT
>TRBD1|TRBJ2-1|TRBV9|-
CASSARGGQGYDEQFF
TGTGCCAGCAGCGCCAGAGGGGGACAGGGATATGATGAGCAGTTCTTC
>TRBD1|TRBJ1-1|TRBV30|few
CAWGLDRGTEAFF
TGTGCCTGGGGACTGGACAGGGGTACTGAAGCTTTCTTT
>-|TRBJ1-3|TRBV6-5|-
CASSSGAGNTIYF
TGTGCCAGCAGTTCAGGGGCTGGAAACACCATATATTTT
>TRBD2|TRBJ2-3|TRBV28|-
CASSRLGGGDTDTQYF
TGTGCCAGCAGCCGCCTCGGGGGGGGCGACACAGATACGCAGTATTTT
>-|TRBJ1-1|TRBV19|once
CASSTGLDTEAFF
TGTGCCAGTAGTACCGGACTGGACACTGAAGCTTTCTTT
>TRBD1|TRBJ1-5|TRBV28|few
CASSSHRDSSNQPQHF
TGTGCCAGCAGTTCACACCGGGACAGTAGCAATCAGCCCCAGCATTTT
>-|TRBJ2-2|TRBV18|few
CASSPLAANTGELFF
TGTGCCAGCTCACCGTTAGCGGCGAACACCGGGGAGCTGTTTTTT
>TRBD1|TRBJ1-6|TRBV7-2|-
CASSLKVQGGRNNSPLHF
TGTGCCAGCAGCCTCAAAGTGCAGGGGGGACGGAATAATTCACCCCTCCACTTT
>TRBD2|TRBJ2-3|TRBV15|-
CATRWGLANTQYF
TGTGCCACCAGATGGGGACTAGCAAATACGCAGTATTTT
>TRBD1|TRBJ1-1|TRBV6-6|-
CASSYSDRGRNTEAFF
TGTGCCAGCAGTTACTCGGACAGGGGGCGAAACACTGAAGCTTTCTTT
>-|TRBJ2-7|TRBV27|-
CASSHARGTTYEQYF
TGTGCCAGCAGTCACGCTAGGGGCACCACCTACGAGCAGTACTTC
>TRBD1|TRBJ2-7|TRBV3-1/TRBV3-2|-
CASSPRQGDSYEQYF
TGTGCCAGCAGCCCAAGACAGGGGGATAGCTACGAGCAGTACTTC
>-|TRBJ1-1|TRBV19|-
CASAGATEAFF
TGTGCCAGTGCAGGGGCCACTGAAGCTTTCTTT
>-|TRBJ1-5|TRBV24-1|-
CATSAQFNQPQHF
TGTGCCACCAGTGCCCAGTTCAATCAGCCCCAGCATTTT
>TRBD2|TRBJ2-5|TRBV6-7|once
CASSPLAGEETQYF
TGTGCCAGCAGCCCACTAGCGGGGGAAGAGACCCAGTACTTC
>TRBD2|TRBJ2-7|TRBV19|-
CASSIQGGYSYEQYF
TGTGCCAGTAGTATCCAGGGAGGGTACTCCTACGAGCAGTACTTC
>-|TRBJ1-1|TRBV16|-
CASSQSPGNTEAFF
TGTGCCAGCAGCCAATCCCCCGGGAACACTGAAGCTTTCTTT
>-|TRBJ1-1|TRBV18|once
CASTTTANTEAFF
TGTGCCAGCACTACGACAGCGAACACTGAAGCTTTCTTT
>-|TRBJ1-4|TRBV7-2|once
CASSKALDEKLFF
TGTGCCAGCAGTAAAGCTCTGGATGAAAAACTGTTTTTT
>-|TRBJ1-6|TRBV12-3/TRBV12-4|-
CASSLEGGSPLHF
TGTGCCAGCAGTTTAGAGGGAGGTTCACCCCTCCACTTT
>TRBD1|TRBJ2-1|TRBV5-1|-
CASSLLVGQDPNEQFF
TGCGCCAGCAGCTTGCTTGTGGGACAGGACCCCAATGAGCAGTTCTTC
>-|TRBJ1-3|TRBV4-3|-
CASSQDRGEYGNTIYF
TGCGCCAGCAGCCAAGATCGGGGGGAATATGGAAACACCATATATTTT
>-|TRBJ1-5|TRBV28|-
CASSYDSVQPQHF
TGTGCCAGCAGTTACGACAGTGTTCAGCCCCAGCATTTT
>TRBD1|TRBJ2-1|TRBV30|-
CAGGQENEQFF
TGTGCCGGGGGACAGGAAAATGAGCAGTTCTTC
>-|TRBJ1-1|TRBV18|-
CASSPPWPREETEAFF
TGTGCCAGCTCACCACCGTGGCCCCGGGAAGAGACTGAAGCTTTCTTT
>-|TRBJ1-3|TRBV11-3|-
CASSLASGDTIYF
TGTGCCAGCAGCTTAGCTTCCGGTGACACCATATATTTT
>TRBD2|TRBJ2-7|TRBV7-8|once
CASSSGGGTTYEQYF
TGTGCCAGCAGCTCGGGGGGGGGTACCACCTACGAGCAGTACTTC
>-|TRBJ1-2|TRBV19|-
CASRSGNIPLYGYTF
TGTGCCAGTCGGTCAGGGAATATTCCGCTCTATGGCTACACCTTC
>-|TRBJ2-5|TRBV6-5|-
CASSQGETQYF
TGTGCCAGCAGCCAGGGGGAGACCCAGTACTTC
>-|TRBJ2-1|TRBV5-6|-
CASSLGGGRSYNEQFF
TGTGCCAGCAGCTTAGGTGGGGGCCGCTCCTACAATGAGCAGTTCTTC
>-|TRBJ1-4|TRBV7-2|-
CACRIGVGEKLFF
TGTGCCTGTCGGATCGGGGTGGGAGAAAAACTGTTTTTT
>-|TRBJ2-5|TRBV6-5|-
CASSTLGSQETQYF
TGTGCCAGCAGCACCTTAGGGAGCCAAGAGACCCAGTACTTC
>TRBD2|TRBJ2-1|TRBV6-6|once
CASSTGVAGNYNEQFF
TGTGCCAGCAGCACGGGGGTAGCGGGAAATTACAATGAGCAGTTCTTC
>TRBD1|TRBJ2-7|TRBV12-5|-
CASGFDRGYEQYF
TGTGCTAGTGGTTTTGACAGGGGGTACGAGCAGTACTTC
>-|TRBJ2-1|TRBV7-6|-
CASTDRLTSSYNEQFF
TGTGCCAGCACCGATCGACTTACCTCATCCTACAATGAGCAGTTCTTC
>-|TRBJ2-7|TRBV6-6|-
CAARPAGSYEQYF
TGTGCCGCTCGACCGGCAGGGTCCTACGAGCAGTACTTC
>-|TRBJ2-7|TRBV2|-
CAGKESSEEQYF
TGTGCCGGTAAAGAGAGCTCCGAAGAGCAGTACTTC
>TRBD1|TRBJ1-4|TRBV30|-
CAWRGTARVEKLFF
TGTGCCTGGAGGGGGACAGCTAGGGTCGAAAAACTGTTTTTT
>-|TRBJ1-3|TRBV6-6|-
CASSAPHWGPGNTIYF
TGTGCCAGCAGCGCGCCCCACTGGGGGCCTGGAAACACCATATATTTT
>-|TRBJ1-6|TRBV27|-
CASSARGAGSPLHF
TGTGCCAGCAGCGCCCGGGGGGCCGGTTCACCCCTCCACTTT
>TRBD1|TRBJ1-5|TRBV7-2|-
CASSPRTGANQPQHF
TGTGCCAGCAGCCCGCGGACAGGGGCGAATCAGCCCCAGCATTTT
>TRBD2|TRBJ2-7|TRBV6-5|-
CASRTEGLAGYEQYF
TGTGCCAGCAGAACTGAGGGACTAGCGGGTTACGAGCAGTACTTC
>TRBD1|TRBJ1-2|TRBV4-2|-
CASSRRDRDGYTF
TGTGCCAGCAGCCGCCGGGACAGGGATGGCTACACCTTC
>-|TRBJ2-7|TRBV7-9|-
CATGRGYEQYF
TGTGCCACCGGAAGAGGGTACGAGCAGTACTTC